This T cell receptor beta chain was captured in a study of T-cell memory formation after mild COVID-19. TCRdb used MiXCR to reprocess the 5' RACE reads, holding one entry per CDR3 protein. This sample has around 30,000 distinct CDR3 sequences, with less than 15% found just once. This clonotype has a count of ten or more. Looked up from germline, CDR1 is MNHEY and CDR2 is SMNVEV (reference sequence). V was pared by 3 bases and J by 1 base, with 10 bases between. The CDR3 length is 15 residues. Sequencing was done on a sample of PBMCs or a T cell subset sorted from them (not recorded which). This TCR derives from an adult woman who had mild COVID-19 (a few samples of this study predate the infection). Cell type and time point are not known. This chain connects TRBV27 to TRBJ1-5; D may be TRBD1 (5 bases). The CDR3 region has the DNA TGTGCCAGCAGTTTTCGGAGGGACAGCAATCAGCCCCAGCATTTT. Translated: CASSFRRDSNQPQHF.